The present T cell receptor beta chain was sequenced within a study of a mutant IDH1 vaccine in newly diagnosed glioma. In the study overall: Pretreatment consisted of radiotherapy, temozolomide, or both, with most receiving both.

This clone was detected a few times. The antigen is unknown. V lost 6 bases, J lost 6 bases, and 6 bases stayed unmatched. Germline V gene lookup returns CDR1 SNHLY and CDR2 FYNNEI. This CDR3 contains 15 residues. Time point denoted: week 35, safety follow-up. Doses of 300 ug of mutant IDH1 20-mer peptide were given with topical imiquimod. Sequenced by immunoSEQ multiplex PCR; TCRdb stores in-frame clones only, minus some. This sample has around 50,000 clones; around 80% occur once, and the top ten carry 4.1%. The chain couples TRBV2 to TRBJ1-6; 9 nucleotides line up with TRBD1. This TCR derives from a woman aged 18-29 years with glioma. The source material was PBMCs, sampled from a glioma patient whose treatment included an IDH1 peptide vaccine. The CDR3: CASRPDRGINSPLHF. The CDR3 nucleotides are TGTGCCAGCAGACCCGACAGGGGGATTAATTCACCCCTCCACTTT. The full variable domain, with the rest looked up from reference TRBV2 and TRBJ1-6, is EPEVTQTPSHQVTQMGQEVILRCVPISNHLYFYWYRQILGQKVEFLVSFYNNEISEKSEIFDDQFSVERPDGSNFTLKIRSTKLEDSAMYFCASRPDRGINSPLHFGNGTRLTVT.